This T cell receptor (beta chain) was captured by sequencing in a study of blood T cell repertoires in COVID-19. At the level of the study: Sites in the United States, Italy and Spain provided acute and convalescent COVID-19 samples. T cells, B-cell-depleted T cells, or PBMCs provided the cDNA or gDNA that served as material.

Original data processing: Nucleated cell number was recorded as an estimate derived from reference gene primer amplification. TCRdb's table, derived via immunoSEQ multiplex PCR, lists solely in-frame clones and lacks some. That table supplies the V and J calls and clone size; D and trimming were determined from the DNA. The table lists over 200,000 clones, roughly 87% of them singletons. The receptor was derived from a middle-aged man with active or convalescent COVID-19. The sample comprised peripheral blood.

This CDR3 reads CASSPQRGANTGELFF. In DNA form, the CDR3 reads TGTGCCAGCTCACCGCAGCGGGGGGCGAACACCGGGGAGCTGTTTTTT. This sequence joins TRBV18 and TRBJ2-2; TRBD2 matches 9 bases. Germline CDR1 and CDR2: KGHSH and LQKENI. The CDR3 is made up of 16 amino acids. The V and J ends lost 3 bases and 0 bases, in that order; junction bases with no gene match: 2.